Listed below are T cell receptor beta chains from one sample, sequenced in a study of cytomegalovirus exposure and HLA in healthy donors. Sequencing used immunoSEQ multiplex PCR; TCRdb keeps in-frame clones, though not all of them. The profile shows about 180,000 clones, around 80% of them singletons. The sample taken for sequencing was PBMCs. The receptor source for this set is a man aged 18-30 years in good health and CMV-seronegative. The CDR3 runs from the conserved cysteine through the conserved F or W. The D gene is left open where the match is weak. Only some rows state a clone size, as once, few, many or a class for expanded clones.

D gene | J gene | clone size | V gene | CDR3 protein | CDR3 DNA
- | TRBJ1-1 | - | TRBV6-5 | CASSYSPEGSTEAFF | TGTGCCAGCAGTTACTCGCCCGAGGGTAGCACTGAAGCTTTCTTT
TRBD1 | TRBJ2-2 | - | TRBV19 | CASSIRDRRWSVNTGELFF | TGTGCCAGTAGTATCCGGGACAGACGCTGGTCTGTGAACACCGGGGAGCTGTTTTTT
TRBD1 | TRBJ2-7 | once | TRBV7-2 | CASSLDGTVLEQYF | TGTGCCAGCAGCTTAGATGGGACAGTTCTCGAGCAGTACTTC
- | TRBJ1-1 | - | TRBV2 | CASSESEGPTEAFF | TGTGCCAGCAGTGAATCGGAGGGGCCCACTGAAGCTTTCTTT
- | TRBJ1-2 | - | TRBV19 | CASCCGTNYGYTF | TGTGCCAGCTGCTGCGGGACTAACTATGGCTACACCTTC
- | TRBJ1-5 | - | TRBV4-3 | CASSQLSLGGGGDYNQPQHF | TGCGCCAGCAGCCAACTCTCCTTGGGGGGGGGCGGTGATTACAATCAGCCCCAGCATTTT
- | TRBJ1-1 | - | TRBV6-6 | CASSQGFMNTEAFF | TGTGCCAGCAGTCAGGGGTTCATGAACACTGAAGCTTTCTTT
TRBD1 | TRBJ1-2 | - | TRBV18 | CASSPDRAPRNGYTF | TGTGCCAGCTCCCCCGACAGGGCGCCTCGGAATGGCTACACCTTC
TRBD2 | TRBJ2-7 | - | TRBV7-9 | CASSPPRGTSSYEQYF | TGTGCCAGCAGCCCTCCCCGCGGGACTAGCTCCTACGAGCAGTACTTC
- | TRBJ1-1 | - | TRBV29-1 | CSVSLTETEAFF | TGCAGCGTTTCTCTGACAGAGACTGAAGCTTTCTTT
TRBD2 | TRBJ2-3 | few | TRBV4-3 | CASSHSGRTDTQYF | TGCGCCAGCAGCCACAGCGGGAGAACAGATACGCAGTATTTT
- | TRBJ1-6 | once | TRBV10-2 | CASGRTGNSPLHF | TGCGCCAGCGGACGAACAGGGAATTCACCCCTCCACTTT
TRBD1 | TRBJ2-7 | - | TRBV9 | CASSVAGTGYEQYF | TGTGCCAGCAGCGTCGCCGGGACAGGGTACGAGCAGTACTTC
- | TRBJ2-1 | few | TRBV6-4 | CASSDSSYNEQFF | TGTGCCAGCAGTGACTCTAGCTACAATGAGCAGTTCTTC
TRBD2 | TRBJ2-2 | - | TRBV5-1 | CASSLTGGPGELFF | TGCGCCAGCAGCTTGACGGGGGGGCCCGGGGAGCTGTTTTTT
- | TRBJ2-2 | few | TRBV6-5 | CASRRPGGELFF | TGTGCCAGCAGGCGACCGGGTGGGGAGCTGTTTTTT
- | TRBJ1-1 | - | TRBV27 | CASSLSSYRFNTEAFF | TGTGCCAGCAGTTTGAGTAGTTACAGATTTAACACTGAAGCTTTCTTT
- | TRBJ2-5 | - | TRBV6-4 | CASSDSSDGFPNQETQYF | TGTGCCAGCAGTGACTCGAGCGACGGATTCCCCAACCAAGAGACCCAGTACTTC
TRBD1 | TRBJ2-5 | - | TRBV9 | CASSVARPRGNETQYF | TGTGCCAGCAGCGTAGCGAGGCCCAGGGGGAATGAGACCCAGTACTTC
- | TRBJ2-4 | - | TRBV2 | CASTTYHLLGKNIQYF | TGTGCCAGCACGACTTACCACCTTTTGGGCAAAAACATTCAGTACTTC
- | TRBJ2-5 | once | TRBV5-6 | CASSPPGLLRETQYF | TGTGCCAGCAGTCCTCCGGGACTCTTACGGGAGACCCAGTACTTC
- | TRBJ2-2 | - | TRBV6-5 | CASQLAGGYTGELFF | TGTGCCAGTCAACTGGCAGGGGGGTACACCGGGGAGCTGTTTTTT
TRBD2 | TRBJ2-3 | - | TRBV2 | CASSDVGGVADTQYF | TGTGCCAGCAGTGACGTGGGAGGGGTCGCAGATACGCAGTATTTT
TRBD2 | TRBJ2-5 | - | TRBV9 | CASSRLAGEETQYF | TGTGCCAGCAGCCGACTAGCGGGTGAAGAGACCCAGTACTTC
- | TRBJ1-2 | once | TRBV10-3 | CAISRTDYGYTF | TGTGCCATCAGCCGGACAGATTATGGCTACACCTTC
- | TRBJ2-3 | - | TRBV30 | CAWSPGGILSTDTQYF | TGTGCCTGGAGCCCAGGAGGGATCCTTAGCACAGATACGCAGTATTTT
- | TRBJ2-1 | - | TRBV19 | CASSIPGVGGSDEQFF | TGTGCCAGTAGTATCCCCGGGGTTGGGGGGAGCGATGAGCAGTTCTTC
- | TRBJ2-5 | - | TRBV11-2 | CASSLDSMPSSVETQYF | TGTGCCAGCAGCTTAGATAGTATGCCCTCCTCGGTAGAGACCCAGTACTTC
TRBD1 | TRBJ2-6 | once | TRBV5-1 | CASSSTRQGTNVLTF | TGCGCCAGCAGCTCCACTCGACAGGGTACCAACGTCCTGACTTTC
- | TRBJ1-3 | - | TRBV11-2 | CASSLEPIQGNTIYF | TGTGCCAGCAGCTTAGAACCCATCCAGGGAAACACCATATATTTT
- | TRBJ2-6 | - | TRBV19 | CASSNWYGSGANVLTF | TGTGCCAGTAGTAATTGGTACGGCTCTGGGGCCAACGTCCTGACTTTC
TRBD1 | TRBJ2-1 | few | TRBV7-3 | CASSSGQAAYNEQFF | TGTGCCAGCAGCTCGGGACAGGCTGCCTACAATGAGCAGTTCTTC
TRBD1 | TRBJ2-3 | - | TRBV6-5 | CASSRPGTGKDTQYF | TGTGCCAGCAGTCGACCCGGGACAGGGAAAGATACGCAGTATTTT
TRBD1 | TRBJ1-5 | - | TRBV7-8 | CASSSPGQSNQPQHF | TGTGCCAGCAGCTCTCCGGGACAGAGCAATCAGCCCCAGCATTTT
TRBD2 | TRBJ2-7 | - | TRBV6-6 | CASSYSGTTATREQYF | TGTGCCAGCAGTTACTCCGGGACTACGGCGACGAGGGAGCAGTACTTC
TRBD2 | TRBJ2-6 | - | TRBV5-1 | CASSSGLAGISGANVLTF | TGCGCCAGCAGCTCGGGACTAGCGGGAATCTCTGGGGCCAACGTCCTGACTTTC
- | TRBJ2-7 | once | TRBV5-1 | CASSLSGEVIEQYF | TGCGCCAGCAGCTTGTCAGGGGAAGTAATAGAGCAGTACTTC
- | TRBJ2-1 | - | TRBV7-6 | CASSPTSWTYNEQFF | TGTGCCAGCAGCCCAACTAGCTGGACCTACAATGAGCAGTTCTTC
- | TRBJ2-1 | - | TRBV5-1 | CASSLGAGQFF | TGCGCCAGCAGCCTGGGGGCGGGACAGTTCTTC
- | TRBJ2-7 | - | TRBV19 | CASSIDLRETYEQYF | TGTGCCAGTAGTATAGATCTCCGAGAAACCTACGAGCAGTACTTC
- | TRBJ2-7 | - | TRBV4-2 | CASSQAKTVPLYEQYF | TGTGCCAGCAGCCAAGCAAAGACAGTTCCCCTTTACGAGCAGTACTTC
TRBD2 | TRBJ2-7 | - | TRBV7-8 | CASSRSGLDFYEQYF | TGTGCCAGCAGCCGATCGGGACTAGATTTTTACGAGCAGTACTTC